Listed here are 8 T cell receptor beta chains from one sample, sequenced in a study of Ad26.COV2.S vaccination and SARS-CoV-2 variants. Noted treatment: some 19 received Ad26.COV2.S at low or high dose, single or two shots; roughly 5 received placebo; per-sample allocation not given. Repertoires come from day 63 after the first vaccine or placebo injection. Generated by immunoSEQ multiplex PCR, the TCRdb table keeps only in-frame clones and is missing some. The table lists 510,000 or so clones, roughly 89% of them singletons, with 10% to 15% in the top ten. The material sequenced was peripheral blood, taken in a trial of Ad26.COV2.S vaccine versus placebo. Receptors were obtained from a person aged 18 to 59 who received the Ad26.COV2.S COVID-19 vaccine or a placebo.

The V call is TRBV30, the J call TRBJ2-5, with D tentatively TRBD1 (5 bases). V gave up 0 bases and J gave up 4 bases, with 9 bases separating them. Looked up from germline, CDR1 is GTSNPN and CDR2 is SVGIG (reference sequence). This CDR3 comprises 13 residues. The DNA of the CDR3 is TGTGCCTGGAGTGTACAGGCGACAGAGACCCAGTACTTC. Residues: CAWSVQATETQYF.

This chain joins TRBV7-9 and TRBJ2-2; D ambiguous. Trimming removed 5 bases at V and 6 bases at J, with 13 bases between. The CDR3 is 14 amino acids. The V gene's germline CDR1 is SEHNR and CDR2 FQNEAQ (reference sequence). CDR3: CASSPIQRSGELFF. The CDR3 bases are TGTGCCAGCAGCCCTATCCAAAGGTCCGGGGAGCTGTTTTTT.

The chain uses TRBV15 and TRBJ2-1; the match to TRBD1 covers 10 bases. This CDR3 contains 16 residues. Germline CDR1 is LNHNV and CDR2 is YYDKDF (reference sequence). V gave up 5 bases and J gave up 7 bases; unmatched junction bases: 11. CDR3 sequence (DNA): TGTGCCACCAGCGGCTCAACCGGGACAGGGGAGAATGAGCAGTTCTTC. This encodes CATSGSTGTGENEQFF.

The chain employs TRBV9 and TRBJ2-3; 9 bases line up with TRBD2. The CDR3 spans 16 residues. The junction had 9 bases not matched to a gene; V was cut back by 4 bases and J by 3 bases. Germline V gene data show CDR1 as SGDLS and CDR2 as YYNGEE. The CDR3 DNA sequence: TGTGCCAGCAGCCCCAACGCGGCGGGAGGGACAGATACGCAGTATTTT. Translation: CASSPNAAGGTDTQYF.

This clone occurred once. The rearrangement uses TRBV11-3 and TRBJ2-7; TRBD1 agrees at 9 bases. The CDR3 contains 14 residues. J gave up 8 bases and V 1 base, and 6 bases lay outside the gene matches. Per the germline V gene, CDR1 is SGHNT and CDR2 is YENEEA. The CDR3 DNA follows: TGTGCCAGCAGCTTAGGAGGACAGGGGACGAAGCAGTACTTC. Translated: CASSLGGQGTKQYF.

The CDR3 DNA follows: TGTGCCAGTAGTATTCTACAGGGGGCGAGCGGCAATGAGCAGTTCTTC. Protein: CASSILQGASGNEQFF. This rearrangement joins TRBV19 to TRBJ2-1; TRBD1 matches at 9 bases. Germline CDR1 and CDR2: LNHDA and SQIVND (reference sequence). J was trimmed by 6 bases and V by 3 bases; bases with no gene match: 9. The CDR3 length is 16 residues.

The chain links TRBV11-3 to TRBJ2-2, with TRBD2 identical over 7 bases. The V and J ends lost 5 bases and 3 bases, in that order; junction bases with no gene match: 3. The CDR3 runs to 14 residues. Looked up from germline, CDR1 is SGHNT and CDR2 is YENEEA. The CDR3 bases are TGTGCCAGCAGCGATAGCGGGTACACCGGGGAGCTGTTTTTT. Residues: CASSDSGYTGELFF.

This clone came up once. The J gene is TRBJ2-2, the V gene TRBV5-1, with TRBD1 identical over 10 bases. Germline V gives CDR1 SGHRS, CDR2 YFSETQ. V shed 4 bases and J 4 bases; nucleotides not matched to a gene: 7. The CDR3 covers 16 residues. CDR3 nucleotide sequence: TGCGCCAGCAGCCAGGGGACAGGGGTCGGCACCGGGGAGCTGTTTTTT. It codes for CASSQGTGVGTGELFF.